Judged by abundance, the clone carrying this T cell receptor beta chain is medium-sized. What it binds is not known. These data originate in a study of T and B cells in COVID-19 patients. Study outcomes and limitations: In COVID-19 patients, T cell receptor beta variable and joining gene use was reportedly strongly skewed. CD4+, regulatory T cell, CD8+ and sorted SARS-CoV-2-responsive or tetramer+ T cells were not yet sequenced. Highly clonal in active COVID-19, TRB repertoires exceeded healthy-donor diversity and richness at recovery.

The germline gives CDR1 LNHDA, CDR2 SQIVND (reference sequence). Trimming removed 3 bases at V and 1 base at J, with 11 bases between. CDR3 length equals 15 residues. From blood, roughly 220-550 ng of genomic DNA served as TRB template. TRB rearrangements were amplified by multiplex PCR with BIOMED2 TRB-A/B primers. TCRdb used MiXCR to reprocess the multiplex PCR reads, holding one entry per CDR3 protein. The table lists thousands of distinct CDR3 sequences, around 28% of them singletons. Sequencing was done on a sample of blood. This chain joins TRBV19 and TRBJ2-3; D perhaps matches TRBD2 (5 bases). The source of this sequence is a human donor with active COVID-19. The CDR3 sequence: CASSIVVSGTDTQYF. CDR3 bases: TGTGCCAGTAGTATTGTGGTTAGCGGCACAGATACGCAGTATTTT. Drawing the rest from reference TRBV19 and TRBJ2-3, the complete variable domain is DGGITQSPKYLFRKEGQNVTLSCEQNLNHDAMYWYRQDPGQGLRLIYYSQIVNDFQKGDIAEGYSVSREKKESFPLTVTSAQKNPTAFYLCASSIVVSGTDTQYFGPGTRLTVL.